This note documents a single T cell receptor beta chain sequence. This sample was included in a study of T-cell memory formation after mild COVID-19. TCRdb re-called the 5' RACE reads with MiXCR, one entry per CDR3 protein. Of roughly 610,000 distinct CDR3 sequences in the sample, roughly a sixth were seen once. Germline CDR1 reads LGHNA; CDR2 reads YNFKEQ. The CDR3 is 15 amino acids. Unmatched junction bases numbered 7, after V lost 3 bases and J lost 5 bases. The source of this sequence is an adult woman who had mild COVID-19 (a few samples of this study predate the infection). Cell type and time point are not known. The chain couples TRBV4-2 to TRBJ1-5, with 7 bases aligning to TRBD1. The sequencing sample was made of PBMCs or a T cell subset sorted from them (not recorded which). The CDR3 DNA reads as TGTGCCAGCAGCCAGGCGGGACAGATCGATCAGCCCCAGCATTTT. Its translation: CASSQAGQIDQPQHF.